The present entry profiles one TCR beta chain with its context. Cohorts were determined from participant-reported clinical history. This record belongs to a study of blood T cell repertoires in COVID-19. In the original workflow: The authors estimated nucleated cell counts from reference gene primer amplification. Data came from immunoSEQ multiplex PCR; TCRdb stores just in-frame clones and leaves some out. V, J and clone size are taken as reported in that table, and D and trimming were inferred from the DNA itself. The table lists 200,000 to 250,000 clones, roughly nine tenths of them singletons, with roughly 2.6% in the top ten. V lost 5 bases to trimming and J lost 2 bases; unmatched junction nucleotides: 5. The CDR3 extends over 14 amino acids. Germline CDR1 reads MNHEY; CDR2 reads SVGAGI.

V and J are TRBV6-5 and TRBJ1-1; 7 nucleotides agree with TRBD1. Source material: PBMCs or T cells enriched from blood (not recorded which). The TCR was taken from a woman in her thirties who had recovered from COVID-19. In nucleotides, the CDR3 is TGTGCCAGCAGTAAGACAGGGTTCAACACTGAAGCTTTCTTT. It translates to CASSKTGFNTEAFF.